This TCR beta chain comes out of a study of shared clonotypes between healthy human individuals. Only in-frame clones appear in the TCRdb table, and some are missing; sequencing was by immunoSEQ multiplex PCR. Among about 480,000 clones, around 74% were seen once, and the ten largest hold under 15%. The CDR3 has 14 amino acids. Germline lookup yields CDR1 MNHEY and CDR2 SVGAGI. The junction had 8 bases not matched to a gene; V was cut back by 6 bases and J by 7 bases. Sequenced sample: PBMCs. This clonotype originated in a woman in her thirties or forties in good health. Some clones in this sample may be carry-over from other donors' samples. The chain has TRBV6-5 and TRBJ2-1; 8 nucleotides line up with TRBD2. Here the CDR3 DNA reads TGTGCCAGCAGCTGGGAGCGGGAGAGGAATGAGCAGTTCTTC. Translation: CASSWERERNEQFF.